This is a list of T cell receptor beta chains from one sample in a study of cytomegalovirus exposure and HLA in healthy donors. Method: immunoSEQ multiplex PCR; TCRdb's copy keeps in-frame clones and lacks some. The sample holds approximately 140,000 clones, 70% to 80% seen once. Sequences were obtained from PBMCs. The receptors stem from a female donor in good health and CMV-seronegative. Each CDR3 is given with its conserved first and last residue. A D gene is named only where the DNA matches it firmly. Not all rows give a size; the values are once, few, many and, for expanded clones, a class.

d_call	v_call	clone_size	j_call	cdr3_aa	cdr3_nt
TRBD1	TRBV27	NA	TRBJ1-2	CASSVIGDSVNYGYTF	TGTGCCAGCAGTGTTATCGGGGACAGCGTTAACTATGGCTACACCTTC
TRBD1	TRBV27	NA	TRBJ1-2	CASRGQGIGYTF	TGTGCCAGCAGGGGACAGGGAATTGGCTACACCTTC
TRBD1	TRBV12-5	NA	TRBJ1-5	CASGMDRGQQPQHF	TGTGCTAGTGGCATGGACAGGGGGCAACAGCCCCAGCATTTT
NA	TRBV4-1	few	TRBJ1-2	CASSQDGDSNYGYTF	TGCGCCAGCAGCCAAGACGGAGACTCTAACTATGGCTACACCTTC
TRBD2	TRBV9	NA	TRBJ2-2	CASSGKTSGMAGELFF	TGTGCCAGCAGCGGAAAGACTAGCGGGATGGCCGGGGAGCTGTTTTTT
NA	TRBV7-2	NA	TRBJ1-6	CASRTKGNNSPLHF	TGTGCCAGCAGAACCAAGGGGAATAATTCACCCCTCCACTTT
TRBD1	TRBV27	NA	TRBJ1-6	CASSFPPGGGSPLHF	TGTGCCAGCAGTTTTCCCCCAGGGGGTGGTTCACCCCTCCACTTT
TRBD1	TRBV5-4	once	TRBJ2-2	CASSLDRAASTGELFF	TGTGCCAGCAGCCTAGACAGGGCCGCGAGCACCGGGGAGCTGTTTTTT
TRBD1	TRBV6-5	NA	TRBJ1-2	CASSRTGRTSYTF	TGTGCCAGCAGCCGGACAGGGCGGACCTCGTACACCTTC
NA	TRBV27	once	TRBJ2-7	CASSLRWGGAYEQYF	TGTGCCAGCAGTTTACGATGGGGGGGCGCCTACGAGCAGTACTTC
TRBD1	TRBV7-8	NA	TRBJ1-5	CASSWDRGFYSSNQPQHF	TGTGCCAGCAGCTGGGACAGGGGGTTCTATTCTAGCAATCAGCCCCAGCATTTT
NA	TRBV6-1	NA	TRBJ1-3	CASSELQASSGNTIYF	TGTGCCAGCAGTGAATTACAGGCTAGCTCTGGAAACACCATATATTTT
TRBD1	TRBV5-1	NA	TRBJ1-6	CASSHSTGGSYNSPLHF	TGCGCCAGCAGCCATTCGACAGGGGGCTCCTATAATTCACCCCTCCACTTT
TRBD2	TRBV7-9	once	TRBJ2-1	CASSLEPGLDEQFF	TGTGCCAGCAGCTTAGAGCCGGGACTAGATGAGCAGTTCTTC
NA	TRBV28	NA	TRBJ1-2	CASSLVSRGGYTF	TGTGCCAGCAGTTTAGTCAGCAGGGGTGGCTACACCTTC
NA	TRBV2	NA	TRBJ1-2	CASSERRQYGYTF	TGTGCCAGCAGTGAAAGGCGGCAGTATGGCTACACCTTC
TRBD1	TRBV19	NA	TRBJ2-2	CASRVGQANTGELFF	TGTGCCAGTAGGGTGGGACAGGCGAACACCGGGGAGCTGTTTTTT
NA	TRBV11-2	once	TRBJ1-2	CASSPRGGRHGYTF	TGTGCCAGCAGCCCCCGAGGAGGACGACATGGCTACACCTTC